This T cell receptor beta chain came from a study of OX40 agonist ivuxolimab in advanced cancers. TCRdb's table, derived via immunoSEQ multiplex PCR, lists solely in-frame clones and lacks some. Of around 69,000 clones listed, around 80% are singletons. This clone was observed a single time. Germline values: CDR1 SGHDT, CDR2 YYEEEE. The V and J ends lost 3 bases and 6 bases respectively, with 15 bases between them. There are 15 residues in the CDR3. This specimen was CD4+ or CD8+ T cells sorted from blood, taken in a trial of the OX40 agonist ivuxolimab. The V and J genes are TRBV5-6 and TRBJ1-4, with a tentative D call TRBD1 (6 bases). The clonotype was recovered from an adult with an advanced solid tumor such as melanoma, head and neck, liver or kidney cancer. CDR3 sequence reads: CASSSTGSLDEKLFF. In DNA, the CDR3 is TGTGCCAGCAGCTCTACAGGGAGTCTGGATGAAAAACTGTTTTTT.